Below, 28 T cell receptor beta chains from the same sample are listed, as sequenced in a study of blood T cells in healthy people across ages. Through a sample-barcoded 5' primer and a J-beta primer mix, a second PCR was run for about 6 to 11 cycles. TCRdb used MiXCR to reprocess the 5' RACE reads, holding one entry per CDR3 protein. The sample lists hundreds of thousands of distinct CDR3 sequences, 40% to 65% occurring once. The specimen was blood. The source of these receptors is a woman of 80 years or more in good health.

This clonotype was counted ten times or more. The chain combines TRBV14 with TRBJ2-4, with 7 nucleotides matching TRBD2. The V gene's germline CDR1 is SGHDN and CDR2 FVKESK. J was trimmed by 6 bases and V by 1 base; bases with no gene match: 3. This CDR3 spans 14 amino acids. This chain's CDR3 is CASSQVSGSNIQYF. The DNA for the CDR3 is TGTGCCAGCAGCCAAGTTAGCGGGTCAAACATTCAGTACTTC.

In this sample, this clonotype turned up many times. This chain joins TRBV9 and TRBJ2-1; 11 bases fit TRBD2. The CDR3 extends over 16 amino acids. V lost 0 bases to trimming and J lost 10 bases; unmatched junction nucleotides: 9. Germline V gene data show CDR1 as SGDLS and CDR2 as YYNGEE. CDR3 in amino acids: CASSVGSSGRAGEQFF. DNA of the CDR3: TGTGCCAGCAGCGTAGGTAGTAGCGGGAGGGCCGGGGAGCAGTTCTTC.

The rearrangement links TRBV20-1 to TRBJ2-2, with D possibly called TRBD1 or TRBD2 (5 bases each). Germline loops: CDR1 DFQATT, CDR2 SNEGSKA (reference sequence). Trimming took off 6 bases at V and 4 bases at J, with 18 bases between the two ends. The CDR3 sequence is 15 residues long. This CDR3 reads CSASGTALGTGELFF. In nucleotides, the CDR3 is TGCAGTGCCTCCGGGACGGCCCTGGGCACCGGGGAGCTGTTTTTT.

The sample holds a few counts of this clonotype. This chain connects TRBV7-2 to TRBJ2-5, with 7 bases fitting TRBD2. This CDR3 spans 18 amino acids. The V gene's germline CDR1 is SGHTA and CDR2 FQGNSA. V shed 2 bases and J 3 bases; nucleotides not matched to a gene: 15. The CDR3 protein is CASSLKSRWREQKETQYF. CDR3 bases: TGTGCCAGCAGCTTAAAGAGCCGCTGGCGGGAGCAGAAAGAGACCCAGTACTTC.

This clonotype has at least ten counts. V gene TRBV6-5 combines with J gene TRBJ1-2; the match to TRBD1 covers 9 bases. The CDR3 has 15 amino acids. Per the germline V gene, CDR1 is MNHEY and CDR2 is SVGAGI. J gave up 0 bases and V 6 bases, and 5 bases lay outside the gene matches. CDR3 protein: CASRRDRAPNYGYTF. CDR3 DNA sequence: TGTGCCAGCAGAAGGGACAGGGCTCCTAACTATGGCTACACCTTC.

In regard to this clonotype: At one end, the junction sequence differs from germline, possibly due to a read error. The V call is TRBV7-3, the J call TRBJ2-1; 9 nucleotides line up with TRBD2. The germline gives CDR1 SGHTA, CDR2 FQGTGA. The CDR3 runs 21 residues. CDR3 nucleotide sequence: TGTGCCAGCAGCCGGCTCGCGGGGGGGTCCCTTAGAGATAACTCCTACAACGAGCAGTTCTTC. Translated: CASSRLAGGSLRDNSYNEQFF.

This clonotype was detected a few times. V and J are TRBV15 and TRBJ1-5; the D gene is possibly TRBD1 (5 bases). The ends were cut back, 6 bases at V and 5 bases at J, with 14 bases in the middle. CDR1 is LNHNV, CDR2 YYDKDF, per germline (reference sequence). The CDR3 length is 14 residues. CDR3 sequence reads: CATSTAGSDQPQHF. The CDR3, as DNA: TGTGCCACCAGTACGGCAGGGAGTGATCAGCCCCAGCATTTT.

On this clonotype: With a much larger clone just one base away, this may be a read error. The J gene is TRBJ2-7, the V gene TRBV7-9, with TRBD1 as a possible D gene (6 bases). The J call may be in error: the DNA end matches TRBJ2-5 better. Per the germline V gene, CDR1 is SEHNR and CDR2 is FQNEAQ (reference sequence). This CDR3 region has 14 residues. The CDR3 sequence: CASSLARGGETQYF. The CDR3 DNA reads as TGTGCCAGCAGCTTAGCCAGGGGCGGAGAGACCCAGTACTTC.

A word on this clonotype: Just one base apart from a much larger clone, this may be a read error. The CDR3 loop is CASSLSGQGTTGVAFF. The DNA of the CDR3 is TGCGCCAGCAGCCTATCCGGACAGGGCACGACGGGTGTGGCTTTCTTT. This chain links TRBV4-1 with TRBJ1-1, with 8 nucleotides matching TRBD1. The CDR3 sequence is 16 residues long. Germline V gives CDR1 MGHRA, CDR2 YSYEKL. V trimming: 4 bases; J trimming: 11 bases; junction bases outside the gene matches: 18.

This chain uses TRBV7-2 with TRBJ1-2, with 7 bases matching TRBD1. This CDR3 region has 14 residues. Germline V lookup: CDR1 SGHTA, CDR2 FQGNSA. V lost 3 bases and J lost 7; bases outside the gene matches: 8. CDR3: CASSFDRASGGYTF. In nucleotides, the CDR3 is TGTGCCAGCAGCTTTGACAGGGCATCGGGTGGCTACACCTTC.

The chain carries TRBV29-1 and TRBJ2-2; 9 bases fit TRBD1. V trimming: 6 bases; J trimming: 6 bases; junction bases outside the gene matches: 5. Germline-derived CDR1 and CDR2 are SQVTM and ANQGSEA. The CDR3 contains 13 residues. Here the CDR3 DNA reads TGCAGCGTGGAATACAGGGGGCCCGGGGAGCTGTTTTTT. The encoded protein is CSVEYRGPGELFF.

The gene calls are TRBV7-2 and TRBJ2-4, with D uncertain. CDR1 SGHTA and CDR2 FQGNSA come from the germline V gene. The CDR3 is 11 residues long. Trimming stripped 1 base from V and 13 bases from J, with 8 bases between. CDR3 nucleotides: TGTGCCAGCAGCTTAGGAGCCCAGCAGTACTTC. Its translation: CASSLGAQQYF.

This chain links TRBV29-1 with TRBJ2-7; 13 bases match TRBD2. Losses at the gene ends were 4 bases for V and 6 bases for J; bases not matched to a gene: 6. The CDR3 is 14 amino acids. The V gene's germline CDR1 is SQVTM and CDR2 ANQGSEA. The CDR3 is CSVVLAGGLGEQYF. The CDR3 DNA is TGCAGCGTTGTACTAGCGGGGGGGCTTGGCGAGCAGTACTTC.

This clonotype was seen ten or more times. The chain employs TRBV3-1 and TRBJ2-1; no definite D call. Germline values: CDR1 LGHDT, CDR2 YNNKEL (reference sequence). The V and J ends lost 3 bases and 0 bases respectively, with 6 bases between them. This CDR3 region has 14 residues. Here the CDR3 reads CASSQGISYNEQFF. CDR3 nucleotide sequence: TGTGCCAGCAGCCAGGGAATCTCCTACAATGAGCAGTTCTTC.

The chain uses TRBV12-3 or TRBV12-4 and TRBJ2-7, with a possible D match to TRBD2 (6 bases). The CDR3 is 13 residues long. Trimming stripped 2 bases from V and 4 bases from J, with 9 bases between. The CDR3 reads CASSLWDSYEQYF. CDR3 in DNA: TGTGCCAGCAGTTTATGGGACTCATACGAGCAGTACTTC.

This chain joins TRBV10-3 and TRBJ2-3; D is unresolved. Germline CDR1 and CDR2: ENHRY and SYGVKD. Trimming cost V 3 bases and J 0 bases, with 10 bases left between them. The CDR3 is 15 residues long. Here the CDR3 reads CAISEGGGSTDTQYF. The DNA for the CDR3 is TGTGCCATCAGTGAAGGTGGTGGTAGCACAGATACGCAGTATTTT.

This chain joins TRBV7-2 and TRBJ2-3; either TRBD1 or TRBD2 may fit D (7 bases each). Trimming cost V 1 base and J 2 bases, with 16 bases left between them. The CDR3 runs 17 residues. Germline-derived CDR1 and CDR2 are SGHTA and FQGNSA. CDR3 region: CASSLVPGGGHTDTQYF. CDR3 coding DNA: TGTGCCAGCAGCTTAGTGCCAGGGGGGGGGCACACAGATACGCAGTATTTT.

This clonotype was counted once. The V call is TRBV29-1, the J call TRBJ2-5; the match to TRBD1 covers 10 bases. The end of the DNA is better explained by TRBJ2-7, so the J call may be wrong. This CDR3 contains 15 residues. CDR1 and CDR2 from the germline V gene are SQVTM and ANQGSEA. This chain's CDR3 is CSARDRDRGAYEQYF. In DNA, the CDR3 is TGCAGCGCCCGGGACCGGGACAGGGGTGCCTACGAGCAGTACTTC.

Only a few counts were recorded for this clonotype. The genes are TRBV12-3 or TRBV12-4 and TRBJ1-1; 8 bases are a match to TRBD1. The CDR3 sequence is 13 residues long. V dropped 6 bases and J dropped 11; count of bases not matched to a gene: 11. CDR3 sequence (DNA): TGTGCCAGCAGGGGACAGGACCGGTCTTGGGCTTTCTTT. Encoded protein: CASRGQDRSWAFF.

The CDR3 spells CASRSLTGNTDYGYTF. CDR3 coding DNA: TGTGCCAGCCGGTCTCTCACAGGGAACACTGACTATGGCTACACCTTC. This sequence joins TRBV6-5 and TRBJ1-2, with a weak D call TRBD1 (6 bases). The V and J ends lost 8 bases and 3 bases respectively, with 22 bases between them. Germline loops: CDR1 MNHEY, CDR2 SVGAGI. This CDR3 contains 16 residues.

V is TRBV5-6 and J is TRBJ2-6, with D possibly matching TRBD2 (5 bases). The CDR3 is 16 residues long. V gave up 1 base and J gave up 4 bases, with 12 bases separating them. The germline V gene encodes CDR1 SGHDT and CDR2 YYEEEE. The CDR3 DNA is TGTGCCAGCAGCTTGTTTCCGGGGTCGGGGGCCAACGTCCTGACTTTC. Translating gives CASSLFPGSGANVLTF.

This clonotype was seen a few times. The chain has TRBV5-1 and TRBJ1-4; D is undetermined. CDR3 size: 16 residues. The germline gives CDR1 SGHRS, CDR2 YFSETQ. V was cut by 0 bases and J by 7 bases, with 16 bases left in between. In DNA, the CDR3 is TGCGCCAGCAGCTTGGCCCTTACAGCCACGGGTGAAAAACTGTTTTTT. Its translation is CASSLALTATGEKLFF.

The V gene is TRBV12-3 or TRBV12-4, the J gene TRBJ1-5; D is unclear. The CDR3 runs to 14 residues. V lost 4 bases to trimming and J lost 3 bases, with 10 bases between them. The CDR3: CASSSHRNNQPQHF. CDR3 DNA: TGTGCCAGCAGTTCCCACAGAAACAATCAGCCCCAGCATTTT.

The chain is built from TRBV19 and TRBJ2-7; a possible D gene is TRBD2 (5 bases). The J call may be mistaken, given a closer DNA end match to TRBJ2-1. The germline gives CDR1 LNHDA, CDR2 SQIVND (reference sequence). The CDR3 extends over 14 amino acids. For the CDR3, the DNA is TGTGCCAGTAGTGTTCCGGGAATGGCTGCGATTCAGTTCTTC. As protein: CASSVPGMAAIQFF.

The CDR3 region is CATSNVRGTDTQYF. The CDR3 DNA follows: TGTGCCACCAGCAACGTCCGGGGCACAGATACGCAGTATTTT. The chain uses TRBV15 and TRBJ2-3, with D unresolved. Deletions cut 4 bases from V and 1 base from J, with 9 bases between. The CDR3 has 14 amino acids. Germline V gene data show CDR1 as LNHNV and CDR2 as YYDKDF (reference sequence).

On this clonotype itself: Being one base from a much bigger clone, this may be a read error. The chain links TRBV7-9 to TRBJ2-2; weak D call: TRBD2 (5 bases). Looked up from germline, CDR1 is SEHNR and CDR2 is FQNEAQ (reference sequence). Trimming cost V 2 bases and J 1 base, with 8 bases left between them. The CDR3 has 15 residues. The CDR3 nucleotides read TGTGCCAGCAGCTTAACCGGGAAGAACACCGGGGAGCTGTTTTTT. This encodes CASSLTGKNTGELFF.

There are a few counts of this clonotype. The V call is TRBV4-2, the J call TRBJ2-2, with 12 bases fitting TRBD2. Germline CDR1 and CDR2: LGHNA and YNFKEQ. The CDR3 contains 16 residues. V lost 1 base, J lost 8 bases, and 5 bases stayed unmatched. CDR3 sequence: CASSQALAGGTGELFF. The CDR3 region has the DNA TGTGCCAGCAGCCAAGCACTAGCGGGGGGCACTGGGGAGCTGTTTTTT.

This clonotype was seen only a few times. The rearrangement links TRBV18 to TRBJ1-6, with 9 bases lining up with TRBD1. Germline assignment: CDR1 KGHSH and CDR2 LQKENI. The CDR3 sequence is 14 residues long. V shed 1 base and J 9 bases; nucleotides not matched to a gene: 1. The DNA for the CDR3 is TGTGCCAGCTCACCACAGACAGGGGGTTCACCCCTCCACTTT. It codes for CASSPQTGGSPLHF.